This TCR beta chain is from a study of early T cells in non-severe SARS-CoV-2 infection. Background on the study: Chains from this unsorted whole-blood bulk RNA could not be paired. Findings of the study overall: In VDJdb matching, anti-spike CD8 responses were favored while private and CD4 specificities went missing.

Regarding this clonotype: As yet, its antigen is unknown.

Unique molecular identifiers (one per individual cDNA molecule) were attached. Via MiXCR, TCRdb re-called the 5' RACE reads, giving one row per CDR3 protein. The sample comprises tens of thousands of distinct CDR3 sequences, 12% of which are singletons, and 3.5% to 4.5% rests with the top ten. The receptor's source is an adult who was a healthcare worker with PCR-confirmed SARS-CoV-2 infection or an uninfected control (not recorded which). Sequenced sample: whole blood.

CDR3 amino acids: CASSFGLAGAYEQYF. Here the CDR3 DNA reads TGTGCCAGCAGTTTCGGACTAGCGGGAGCCTACGAGCAGTACTTC. The chain is built from TRBV27 and TRBJ2-7; 13 nucleotides align to TRBD2. Germline-derived CDR1 and CDR2 are MNHEY and SMNVEV (reference sequence). J gave up 2 bases and V 3 bases, and 1 base lay outside the gene matches. The CDR3 is made up of 15 amino acids.